This T cell receptor (beta chain) is drawn from a study of identical twins. V was pared by 6 bases and J by 1 base, with 8 bases of the junction left unmatched. Germline loops: CDR1 DFQATT, CDR2 SNEGSKA (reference sequence). The CDR3 sequence is 15 residues long. MiXCR was run by TCRdb on the 5' RACE reads, yielding one entry per CDR3 protein. The sample includes roughly 710,000 distinct CDR3 sequences, around 6% of them seen just once. Source material: naive T cells sorted from blood. The receptor was isolated from a man younger than 30 in good health. The V and J genes are TRBV20-1 and TRBJ1-5; TRBD1 matches at 8 bases. In DNA form, the CDR3 reads TGCAGTGCCGTTGACAGGGGAGGCAGCAATCAGCCCCAGCATTTT. It encodes CSAVDRGGSNQPQHF.